These T cell receptor beta chains were read from a single sample in a study of cytomegalovirus exposure and HLA in healthy donors. Repertoires were generated with immunoSEQ multiplex PCR, while TCRdb's copy carries only in-frame clones and drops some. This table holds more than 130,000 clones, approximately 71% found once. The sequencing sample was made of PBMCs. All receptors come from a woman aged 45-59 years in good health and CMV-seronegative. Each CDR3 is given with its conserved first and last residue. The order of the fields is CDR3 protein, CDR3 DNA, D gene, J gene, clone size, V gene. The D gene is left open where the match is weak. Size is omitted from some rows. Given values are once, few, many or a class for expanded clones.

CDR3 protein: CASRGPSMNTEAFF
CDR3 DNA: TGTGCCAGCAGGGGGCCAAGTATGAACACTGAAGCTTTCTTT
D gene: NA
J gene: TRBJ1-1
clone size: NA
V gene: TRBV2

CDR3 protein: CASSLGTGESYEQYF
CDR3 DNA: TGCGCCAGCAGCCTGGGGACAGGGGAATCCTACGAGCAGTACTTC
D gene: TRBD1
J gene: TRBJ2-7
clone size: NA
V gene: TRBV5-1

CDR3 protein: CASSQDDPAGSLGETQYF
CDR3 DNA: TGCGCCAGCAGCCAAGATGATCCCGCAGGGTCATTAGGAGAGACCCAGTACTTC
D gene: NA
J gene: TRBJ2-5
clone size: NA
V gene: TRBV4-1

CDR3 protein: CASSLEAGARGETQYF
CDR3 DNA: TGTGCCAGCAGCTTGGAGGCGGGGGCTCGGGGGGAGACCCAGTACTTC
D gene: NA
J gene: TRBJ2-5
clone size: once
V gene: TRBV5-4

CDR3 protein: CASSQGGGGQPQHF
CDR3 DNA: TGTGCCAGCAGCCAAGGGGGGGGCGGTCAGCCCCAGCATTTT
D gene: NA
J gene: TRBJ1-5
clone size: NA
V gene: TRBV11-2

CDR3 protein: CASSKQGQGNTEAFF
CDR3 DNA: TGTGCCAGCAGCAAACAGGGGCAGGGAAATACTGAAGCTTTCTTT
D gene: TRBD1
J gene: TRBJ1-1
clone size: NA
V gene: TRBV5-4

CDR3 protein: CASSQDYYRQGRNTEAFF
CDR3 DNA: TGTGCCAGCAGCCAAGATTATTATCGACAGGGAAGGAACACTGAAGCTTTCTTT
D gene: TRBD1
J gene: TRBJ1-1
clone size: few
V gene: TRBV4-2

CDR3 protein: CASSLGSVYNEQFF
CDR3 DNA: TGTGCCAGCAGCTTAGGGTCAGTCTACAATGAGCAGTTCTTC
D gene: NA
J gene: TRBJ2-1
clone size: NA
V gene: TRBV11-2

CDR3 protein: CASSQGGGAVSYEQYF
CDR3 DNA: TGTGCCAGCTCACAGGGCGGGGGGGCCGTCTCCTACGAGCAGTACTTC
D gene: TRBD2
J gene: TRBJ2-7
clone size: NA
V gene: TRBV18

CDR3 protein: CASSEKGAGSQPQHF
CDR3 DNA: TGTGCCAGCAGTGAAAAGGGCGCGGGGAGTCAGCCCCAGCATTTT
D gene: NA
J gene: TRBJ1-5
clone size: NA
V gene: TRBV6-1

CDR3 protein: CASSLSGLVYEQYF
CDR3 DNA: TGTGCCAGCAGTTTATCCGGGTTGGTCTACGAGCAGTACTTC
D gene: NA
J gene: TRBJ2-7
clone size: NA
V gene: TRBV27

CDR3 protein: CASSYQSWTEEAFF
CDR3 DNA: TGTGCCAGCAGTTACCAAAGCTGGACAGAAGAAGCTTTCTTT
D gene: NA
J gene: TRBJ1-1
clone size: few
V gene: TRBV6-5

CDR3 protein: CASSYLGTGLRYEQYF
CDR3 DNA: TGTGCCAGCAGCTACCTGGGGACAGGTTTACGGTACGAGCAGTACTTC
D gene: TRBD1
J gene: TRBJ2-7
clone size: NA
V gene: TRBV13

CDR3 protein: CASSGRLAGFSTDTQYF
CDR3 DNA: TGTGCCAGCAGCGGGAGACTAGCGGGGTTCAGCACAGATACGCAGTATTTT
D gene: TRBD2
J gene: TRBJ2-3
clone size: NA
V gene: TRBV9

CDR3 protein: CSVQQGASTEAFF
CDR3 DNA: TGCAGCGTTCAGCAGGGGGCCAGCACTGAAGCTTTCTTT
D gene: TRBD1
J gene: TRBJ1-1
clone size: few
V gene: TRBV29-1

CDR3 protein: CSVPSGSPDTQYF
CDR3 DNA: TGCAGCGTTCCCTCGGGTTCCCCGGATACGCAGTATTTT
D gene: NA
J gene: TRBJ2-3
clone size: once
V gene: TRBV29-1

CDR3 protein: CASSLSEGTDTQYF
CDR3 DNA: TGTGCCAGCAGCTTGAGCGAGGGCACAGATACGCAGTATTTT
D gene: NA
J gene: TRBJ2-3
clone size: NA
V gene: TRBV7-3

CDR3 protein: CASSVGDRVKNEQFF
CDR3 DNA: TGTGCCAGCAGCGTGGGGGACAGGGTTAAAAATGAGCAGTTCTTC
D gene: TRBD1
J gene: TRBJ2-1
clone size: NA
V gene: TRBV9

CDR3 protein: CASSQTSGTGRETQYF
CDR3 DNA: TGCGCCAGCAGCCAAACCTCCGGGACAGGGAGAGAGACCCAGTACTTC
D gene: TRBD1
J gene: TRBJ2-5
clone size: NA
V gene: TRBV4-1

CDR3 protein: CASNTLEGTVRQKLFF
CDR3 DNA: TGTGCCAGCAATACCCTCGAGGGGACAGTAAGACAAAAACTGTTTTTT
D gene: TRBD1
J gene: TRBJ1-4
clone size: NA
V gene: TRBV28

CDR3 protein: CASSLTGYSGNTIYF
CDR3 DNA: TGTGCCAGCAGCTTAACAGGGTACTCTGGAAACACCATATATTTT
D gene: NA
J gene: TRBJ1-3
clone size: NA
V gene: TRBV7-9

CDR3 protein: CASRRDRGSPLHF
CDR3 DNA: TGTGCCAGCAGGAGGGACAGGGGATCACCCCTCCACTTT
D gene: TRBD1
J gene: TRBJ1-6
clone size: NA
V gene: TRBV6-4

CDR3 protein: CASSFPFGVGTEAFF
CDR3 DNA: TGTGCCAGCAGCTTCCCCTTCGGGGTGGGCACTGAAGCTTTCTTT
D gene: NA
J gene: TRBJ1-1
clone size: NA
V gene: TRBV7-9

CDR3 protein: CVMGAEKAGELFF
CDR3 DNA: TGTGTTATGGGGGCAGAAAAAGCCGGGGAGCTGTTTTTT
D gene: NA
J gene: TRBJ2-2
clone size: NA
V gene: TRBV7-9

CDR3 protein: CASSSTGNTEAFF
CDR3 DNA: TGTGCCAGCAGTTCGACAGGGAACACTGAAGCTTTCTTT
D gene: NA
J gene: TRBJ1-1
clone size: once
V gene: TRBV6-4

CDR3 protein: CASSLVGGGGAVATDTQYF
CDR3 DNA: TGCGCCAGCAGCTTGGTGGGCGGCGGGGGGGCCGTTGCCACAGATACGCAGTATTTT
D gene: TRBD2
J gene: TRBJ2-3
clone size: NA
V gene: TRBV5-1

CDR3 protein: CASSPWTSGGAHGELFF
CDR3 DNA: TGTGCCAGCAGCCCCTGGACTAGCGGGGGGGCCCACGGGGAGCTGTTTTTT
D gene: TRBD2
J gene: TRBJ2-2
clone size: few
V gene: TRBV13

CDR3 protein: CASSQGQTRQDTQYF
CDR3 DNA: TGTGCCAGCAGCCAAGGCCAGACTCGGCAAGATACGCAGTATTTT
D gene: NA
J gene: TRBJ2-3
clone size: NA
V gene: TRBV14

CDR3 protein: CASSARPIQGGTEAFF
CDR3 DNA: TGTGCCAGCAGTGCCAGACCGATACAGGGGGGCACTGAAGCTTTCTTT
D gene: TRBD1
J gene: TRBJ1-1
clone size: NA
V gene: TRBV6-1

CDR3 protein: CATLASGGQSTDTQYF
CDR3 DNA: TGTGCCACCTTGGCTAGCGGGGGGCAGAGCACAGATACGCAGTATTTT
D gene: TRBD2
J gene: TRBJ2-3
clone size: NA
V gene: TRBV15

CDR3 protein: CASSSTGQRVHEQYF
CDR3 DNA: TGTGCCAGCAGCTCCACGGGACAGCGGGTCCACGAGCAGTACTTC
D gene: NA
J gene: TRBJ2-7
clone size: NA
V gene: TRBV7-9

CDR3 protein: CASSRGNSNQPQHF
CDR3 DNA: TGTGCCAGCAGTCGGGGGAATAGCAATCAGCCCCAGCATTTT
D gene: NA
J gene: TRBJ1-5
clone size: NA
V gene: TRBV9

CDR3 protein: CASSEALGRSYTF
CDR3 DNA: TGTGCCAGCAGTGAAGCTCTCGGGAGAAGCTACACCTTC
D gene: NA
J gene: TRBJ1-2
clone size: NA
V gene: TRBV6-1

CDR3 protein: CASSLRGTYNEQFF
CDR3 DNA: TGTGCCAGCAGTTTAAGGGGAACCTACAATGAGCAGTTCTTC
D gene: NA
J gene: TRBJ2-1
clone size: once
V gene: TRBV28

CDR3 protein: CASSGQGEGYTF
CDR3 DNA: TGTGCCAGCTCGGGACAGGGCGAAGGCTACACCTTC
D gene: TRBD1
J gene: TRBJ1-2
clone size: many
V gene: TRBV6-4

CDR3 protein: CASSRDRDTGELFF
CDR3 DNA: TGTGCCAGCAGCCGGGACAGGGACACCGGGGAGCTGTTTTTT
D gene: TRBD1
J gene: TRBJ2-2
clone size: NA
V gene: TRBV6-4

CDR3 protein: CASNFPSGQLTDTQYF
CDR3 DNA: TGTGCCAGCAATTTCCCCTCGGGACAGCTCACAGATACGCAGTATTTT
D gene: TRBD1
J gene: TRBJ2-3
clone size: once
V gene: TRBV2

CDR3 protein: CAWRILTNTEAFF
CDR3 DNA: TGTGCCTGGAGGATACTTACCAACACTGAAGCTTTCTTT
D gene: NA
J gene: TRBJ1-1
clone size: NA
V gene: TRBV30

CDR3 protein: CASSLWHSRDKNIQCF
CDR3 DNA: TGTGCCAGCAGCTTGTGGCACTCCAGAGACAAAAACATTCAGTGCTTC
D gene: NA
J gene: TRBJ2-4
clone size: NA
V gene: TRBV5-6

CDR3 protein: CASSLRQAGNTIYF
CDR3 DNA: TGTGCCAGCAGCCTCCGACAGGCTGGAAACACCATATATTTT
D gene: NA
J gene: TRBJ1-3
clone size: NA
V gene: TRBV4-2

CDR3 protein: CASSEERSHGGYTF
CDR3 DNA: TGTGCCAGCAGTGAAGAGAGGTCCCACGGCGGCTACACCTTC
D gene: NA
J gene: TRBJ1-2
clone size: NA
V gene: TRBV6-1

CDR3 protein: CASSLKATGSGGELFF
CDR3 DNA: TGCGCCAGCAGCTTGAAAGCCACAGGGTCCGGCGGGGAGCTGTTTTTT
D gene: NA
J gene: TRBJ2-2
clone size: NA
V gene: TRBV5-1

CDR3 protein: CASSLPAGTSGAVKNIQYF
CDR3 DNA: TGTGCCAGCAGCTTACCGGCCGGGACTAGCGGAGCAGTAAAGAACATTCAGTACTTC
D gene: TRBD2
J gene: TRBJ2-4
clone size: NA
V gene: TRBV7-3

CDR3 protein: CASSLGQGPTDTQYF
CDR3 DNA: TGTGCCAGCAGCTTAGGACAGGGCCCAACAGATACGCAGTATTTT
D gene: TRBD1
J gene: TRBJ2-3
clone size: NA
V gene: TRBV7-3